One and the same sample provided the 26 T cell receptor beta chains below, sequenced in a study of T-cell memory formation after mild COVID-19. Each CDR3 protein gets one entry after TCRdb re-called the 5' RACE reads with MiXCR. This table holds around 250,000 distinct CDR3 sequences, roughly 9.4% found once. The sequencing sample was made of PBMCs or a T cell subset sorted from them (not recorded which). Receptor source: a man between 18 and 35 years old who had mild COVID-19 (a few samples of this study predate the infection). Cell type and time point are not known.

This clonotype has only a few counts. The genes are TRBV19 and TRBJ1-1; D gene ambiguous. V lost 7 bases and J 4 bases, leaving 16 bases between the germline ends. From germline, CDR1 is LNHDA and CDR2 SQIVND (reference sequence). The CDR3 sequence is 14 residues long. DNA for the CDR3: TGTGCCAGTACTAAGCGGGGTATGGGCACTGAAGCTTTCTTT. Its protein product is CASTKRGMGTEAFF.

The chain carries TRBV7-9 and TRBJ1-6, with D perhaps matching TRBD1 (6 bases). The V gene lost 0 bases and the J gene lost 13 bases, with 16 bases spanning the gap. Germline V gene sequence: CDR1 SEHNR, CDR2 FQNEAQ (reference sequence). The length of the CDR3 is 15 residues. The CDR3 nucleotides read TGTGCCAGCAGCTTAGCGGGGGGCAGACAGCTCCCCCTCCACTTT. Protein: CASSLAGGRQLPLHF.

The table lists this clonotype with a few counts. V and J are TRBV6-1 and TRBJ2-3; TRBD1 or TRBD2 may be the D gene (5 bases each). The CDR3 consists of 14 residues. V was cut by 10 bases and J by 5 bases, with 19 bases left in between. Looked up from germline, CDR1 is MNHNS and CDR2 is SASEGT. The CDR3 loop reads CATTQRDLGDTQYF. CDR3 DNA sequence: TGTGCCACTACCCAGAGGGACCTAGGAGATACGCAGTATTTT.

A few counts support this clonotype. The chain employs TRBV12-3 or TRBV12-4 and TRBJ2-1; D may match TRBD1 or TRBD2 (6 bases each). Between the trimmed V and J ends, which lost 7 bases and 0 bases, there was a span of 19 bases. CDR3 size: 17 residues. The CDR3 loop reads CASTNVEGGTSYNEQFF. Here the CDR3 DNA reads TGTGCCAGCACCAACGTTGAGGGGGGCACCTCCTACAATGAGCAGTTCTTC.

This clonotype has only a few counts. The chain joins TRBV4-1 to TRBJ1-2; D call uncertain. Germline V CDR1 and CDR2: MGHRA, YSYEKL. The CDR3 covers 15 residues. The V end lost 0 bases, the J end lost 4 bases, and 12 bases lay between the germline ends. CDR3 in DNA: TGCGCCAGCAGCCAAGATATAAAGGGTGGCTATGGCTACACCTTC. This translates into CASSQDIKGGYGYTF.

This clonotype occurred a few times. V gene TRBV20-1 combines with J gene TRBJ2-1; the match to TRBD2 covers 7 bases. V gave up 0 bases and J gave up 4 bases; unmatched junction bases: 9. The germline V gene has CDR1 DFQATT and CDR2 SNEGSKA (reference sequence). CDR3 length equals 16 residues. This CDR3 reads CSARDEAGHSYNEQFF. In DNA, the CDR3 is TGCAGTGCTAGAGATGAAGCGGGGCACTCTTACAATGAGCAGTTCTTC.

In its sample, this clonotype was seen once. The chain has TRBV5-1 and TRBJ2-5; TRBD2 aligns across 13 bases. Germline V gene sequence: CDR1 SGHRS, CDR2 YFSETQ. The CDR3 runs 14 residues. J was trimmed by 3 bases and V by 6 bases; bases with no gene match: 2. CDR3: CASNGLAGEETQYF. In DNA, the CDR3 is TGCGCCAGCAACGGACTAGCGGGGGAAGAGACCCAGTACTTC.

This clonotype was counted ten times or more. The V and J genes are TRBV12-3 or TRBV12-4 and TRBJ1-1, with TRBD1 identical over 7 bases. The V segment lost 6 bases and the J segment 0 bases; nucleotides outside the gene matches: 4. The CDR3 totals 14 residues. The CDR3 here is CASSWDSLNTEAFF. The DNA for the CDR3 is TGTGCCAGCAGCTGGGACAGTCTGAACACTGAAGCTTTCTTT.

In this sample, this clonotype turned up many times. The chain recombines TRBV20-1 with TRBJ1-5; 7 bases match TRBD1. Trimming removed 4 bases from V and 6 bases from J; junction bases left unmatched: 6. Per the germline V gene, CDR1 is DFQATT and CDR2 is SNEGSKA (reference sequence). The CDR3 length is 13 residues. The CDR3 region is CSANTGVGQPQHF. The CDR3 DNA sequence: TGCAGTGCTAATACAGGGGTGGGTCAGCCCCAGCATTTT.

This clonotype has just a few counts. The chain employs TRBV5-6 and TRBJ1-6; a possible D gene is TRBD1 (5 bases). The V end was cut by 2 bases, the J end by 8 bases, with 14 bases between. Germline values: CDR1 SGHDT, CDR2 YYEEEE. There are 15 residues in the CDR3. CDR3 loop: CASSFLKGIDSPLHF. As DNA, the CDR3 is TGTGCCAGCAGCTTCCTAAAGGGGATAGATTCACCCCTCCACTTT.

This clonotype has only a few counts. The CDR3 loop reads CASYRETNTGELFF. The CDR3 nucleotides are TGTGCCAGCTACCGGGAGACGAACACCGGGGAGCTGTTTTTT. The chain uses TRBV18 and TRBJ2-2; perhaps TRBD2 as D (6 bases). Germline lookup yields CDR1 KGHSH and CDR2 LQKENI. V lost 7 bases and J 0 bases, leaving 9 bases between the germline ends. The CDR3 covers 14 residues.

This clonotype was counted between two and nine times. This chain links TRBV7-6 with TRBJ2-1; D unclear. Trimming took off 4 bases at V and 6 bases at J, with 16 bases between the two ends. Germline CDR1 and CDR2: SGHVS and FNYEAQ. CDR3 length: 15 amino acids. CDR3 amino acids: CASSYDSTSGNEQFF. In DNA form, the CDR3 reads TGTGCCAGCAGCTATGACTCAACCTCCGGCAATGAGCAGTTCTTC.

The table lists this clonotype with a few counts. V and J are TRBV20-1 and TRBJ2-3, with 10 bases identical to TRBD2. Germline V gene data show CDR1 as DFQATT and CDR2 as SNEGSKA (reference sequence). V lost 5 bases to trimming and J lost 1 base; unmatched junction nucleotides: 6. The length of the CDR3 is 15 residues. In nucleotides, the CDR3 is TGCAGTGCTCCCTCCGGGACTAGCGGCACAGATACGCAGTATTTT. Translating gives CSAPSGTSGTDTQYF.

This clonotype was picked up a small number of times. The V gene is TRBV5-1, the J gene TRBJ1-6; a weak D match, TRBD1 (5 bases). V was pared by 2 bases and J by 7 bases, with 13 bases between. The germline gives CDR1 SGHRS, CDR2 YFSETQ. This CDR3 has 15 amino acids. CDR3 protein: CASSFAGGLNSPLHF. The CDR3, as DNA: TGCGCCAGCAGCTTCGCGGGGGGGTTGAATTCACCCCTCCACTTT.

In its sample, this clonotype was seen many times. The chain links TRBV7-2 to TRBJ1-4; TRBD1 matches at 7 bases. Looked up from germline, CDR1 is SGHTA and CDR2 is FQGNSA. With V trimmed by 3 bases and J by 8 bases, 6 bases remained unmatched. This CDR3 region has 14 residues. The CDR3 protein is CASSFWQGDEKLFF. The CDR3 coding sequence is TGTGCCAGCAGCTTTTGGCAGGGGGACGAAAAACTGTTTTTT.

This clonotype appeared many times. The chain employs TRBV7-2 and TRBJ2-3; D is tentatively TRBD1 or TRBD2 (6 bases each). Germline-derived CDR1 and CDR2 are SGHTA and FQGNSA. Trimming removed 1 base from V and 5 bases from J, with 16 bases in between. CDR3 size: 16 residues. This CDR3 is CASSLVLGGPGDTQYF. CDR3 sequence (DNA): TGTGCCAGCAGCTTAGTTCTAGGGGGGCCGGGAGATACGCAGTATTTT.

The chain recombines TRBV7-9 with TRBJ1-1; no firm D call. This CDR3 is 12 amino acids long. Per germline, CDR1 SEHNR and CDR2 FQNEAQ (reference sequence). V was cut by 5 bases and J by 8 bases, with 12 bases left in between. The CDR3 sequence: CASSPSSGEAFF. CDR3 DNA sequence: TGTGCCAGCAGCCCCAGTTCGGGGGAAGCTTTCTTT.

This clonotype was detected only a few times. The chain is built from TRBV25-1 and TRBJ2-2; no definite D call. CDR3 length: 14 amino acids. V lost 7 bases to trimming and J lost 1 base, with 10 bases between them. Per germline, CDR1 MGHDK and CDR2 SYGVNS. The chain's CDR3 is CASTVGLNTGELFF. DNA of the CDR3: TGTGCCAGCACGGTCGGATTGAACACCGGGGAGCTGTTTTTT. The whole variable domain, filled in from reference TRBV25-1 and TRBJ2-2, reads EADIYQTPRYLVIGTGKKITLECSQTMGHDKMYWYQQDPGMELHLIHYSYGVNSTEKGDLSSESTVSRIRTEHFPLTLESARPSHTSQYLCASTVGLNTGELFFGEGSRLTVL.

This chain links TRBV10-3 with TRBJ2-2; either TRBD1 or TRBD2 may supply D (5 bases each). The CDR3 runs to 13 residues. The ends were cut back, 7 bases at V and 5 bases at J, with 11 bases in the middle. The germline CDR1 and CDR2 sequences are ENHRY and SYGVKD. The CDR3 is CAINSGGTGELFF. The CDR3 DNA sequence: TGTGCCATCAATAGTGGGGGAACCGGGGAGCTGTTTTTT.

The chain is built from TRBV10-1 and TRBJ2-2; 8 positions match TRBD1. This CDR3 is built from 17 residues. V shed 4 bases and J 0 bases; nucleotides not matched to a gene: 7. Germline V gives CDR1 WNHNN, CDR2 SYGVQD (reference sequence). The CDR3 region is CASSGSKQGANTGELFF. CDR3 DNA sequence: TGCGCCAGCAGTGGATCGAAACAGGGGGCGAACACCGGGGAGCTGTTTTTT.

This chain links TRBV5-1 with TRBJ2-7, with 8 bases aligning to TRBD2. Germline V gene sequence: CDR1 SGHRS, CDR2 YFSETQ. The CDR3 is made up of 15 amino acids. V shed 0 bases, J shed 3 bases, and the junction held 5 bases outside the gene matches. CDR3 loop: CASSLVSGAYYEQYV. The CDR3 region has the DNA TGCGCCAGCAGCTTGGTTAGCGGGGCCTACTACGAGCAGTACGTC.

This clonotype was counted a few times. This sequence joins TRBV6-4 and TRBJ2-3; no clear D. CDR3 length equals 13 residues. With 3 bases removed from V and 5 bases from J, the gap between germline ends came to 9 bases. The germline CDR1 and CDR2 sequences are MRHNA and SNTAGT. This CDR3 is CASSDYHLDTQYF. CDR3 DNA sequence: TGTGCCAGCAGTGATTACCATTTAGATACGCAGTATTTT.

This clonotype has more than one count but fewer than ten. V and J are TRBV2 and TRBJ1-2, with a tentative D call TRBD1 (5 bases). The V gene lost 10 bases and the J gene lost 7 bases, with 22 bases spanning the gap. The V gene's germline CDR1 is SNHLY and CDR2 FYNNEI. This CDR3 spans 14 amino acids. The CDR3 bases are TGTGCCACCGCAACAAGACAGACGGGACGTGGCTACACCTTC. This gives the protein CATATRQTGRGYTF.

This clonotype was recorded at least ten times. At one end, the junction sequence differs from germline, possibly due to a read error. The V gene is TRBV6-5, the J gene TRBJ1-6; 7 bases agree with TRBD1. CDR1 is MNHEY and CDR2 is SVGAGI in the germline V gene. CDR3 length: 11 residues. CDR3: CASSYGDRTIF. As DNA, the CDR3 is TGTGCCAGCAGTTACGGGGACAGAACCATCTTT.

This clonotype was observed at least ten times. The chain combines TRBV6-6 with TRBJ1-4, with 9 nucleotides matching TRBD1. The germline CDR1 and CDR2 sequences are MNHNY and SVGAGI (reference sequence). The CDR3 is 13 amino acids. V lost 2 bases and J lost 8; bases outside the gene matches: 0. The CDR3 nucleotides read TGTGCCAGCAGTTACGGGACAGGGGAAAAACTGTTTTTT. Translated: CASSYGTGEKLFF.

This rearrangement joins TRBV20-1 to TRBJ1-1; the D is unclear. Germline values: CDR1 DFQATT, CDR2 SNEGSKA (reference sequence). This CDR3 contains 14 residues. Trimming cost V 5 bases and J 10 bases, with 23 bases left between them. CDR3 residues: CSASHSRVAGGAFF. The CDR3 region has the DNA TGCAGTGCTTCACATAGCCGGGTCGCGGGAGGAGCTTTCTTT.